The clone carrying this T cell receptor beta chain showed up just a few times. In the study's own analysis: For nucleated cells, counts were estimated from reference gene primer amplification. Sequencing was performed with immunoSEQ multiplex PCR; in TCRdb, only in-frame clones are kept and a portion is missing. V and J calls and clone size are given by that table; D and trimming were obtained from the DNA. The sample contains about 160,000 clones, about 88% of which appear only once. The data were taken from a study of blood T cell repertoires in COVID-19. The overall study: Samples taken during acute and convalescent COVID-19 were collected in the United States, Italy and Spain. T cells, B-cell-depleted T cells, or PBMCs provided the cDNA or gDNA that served as material.

Germline assignment: CDR1 SGHAT and CDR2 FQNNGV. The CDR3 consists of 17 residues. V was clipped by 3 bases and J by 2 bases; unmatched bases: 12. The TCR sequence derives from a man between 40 and 49 years old with acute or convalescent COVID-19. The chain uses TRBV11-2 and TRBJ1-2, with TRBD1 identical over 7 bases. The sequencing sample was made of peripheral blood. The DNA of the CDR3 is TGTGCCAGCAGCTTTACAGGGGCCCCAAGGTCCAACTATGGCTACACCTTC. This codes for CASSFTGAPRSNYGYTF.